This TCR beta chain was captured by sequencing in a study of CD8 T cells in Susac syndrome. Points from the study as a whole: Acknowledgment was made by the study that its TCR sequencing and HLA analysis involved a relatively small number of individuals.

Sequencing targeted TCR beta in T cells from blood (CD8+ and CD4+). Treatment-naive patients with stable or active relapsing-remitting disease were the multiple sclerosis controls. Details on this clonotype: Its specificity is not known.

RNA amounts of roughly 0.45 to 1 ug underwent reverse transcription with random hexamers. Amplification of TCR beta CDR3 by immunoSEQ multiplex PCR spanned 54 Vbeta and 13 Jbeta. TCRdb redid the calling of the immunoSEQ multiplex PCR reads with MiXCR, one entry per CDR3 protein. The data contain some 160,000 distinct CDR3 sequences, 85% to 95% of them singletons. V shed 5 bases and J 2 bases; nucleotides not matched to a gene: 7. CDR1 and CDR2 from the germline V gene are PRHDT and FYEKMQ (reference sequence). The CDR3 covers 15 residues. The specimen was CD8+ T cells from PBMCs. The origin of this receptor is a human donor with multiple sclerosis. This chain joins TRBV13 and TRBJ2-3; TRBD2 matches 7 bases. In DNA, the CDR3 is TGTGCCAGCAGCACAGAGCGGGGTCTCACAGATACGCAGTATTTT. Translated: CASSTERGLTDTQYF.